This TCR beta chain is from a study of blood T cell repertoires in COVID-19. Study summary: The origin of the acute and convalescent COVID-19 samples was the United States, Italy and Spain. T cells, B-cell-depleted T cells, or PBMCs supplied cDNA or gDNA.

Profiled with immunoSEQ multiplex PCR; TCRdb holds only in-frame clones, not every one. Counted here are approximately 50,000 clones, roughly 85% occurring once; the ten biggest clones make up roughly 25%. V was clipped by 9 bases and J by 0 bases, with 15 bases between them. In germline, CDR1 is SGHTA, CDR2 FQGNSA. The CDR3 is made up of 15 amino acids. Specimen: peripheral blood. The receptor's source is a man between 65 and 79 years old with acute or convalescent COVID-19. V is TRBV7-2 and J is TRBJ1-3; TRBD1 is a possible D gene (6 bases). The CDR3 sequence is CASSPRGGSGNTIYF. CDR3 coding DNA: TGTGCCAGTAGCCCAAGGGGGGGCTCTGGAAACACCATATATTTT.